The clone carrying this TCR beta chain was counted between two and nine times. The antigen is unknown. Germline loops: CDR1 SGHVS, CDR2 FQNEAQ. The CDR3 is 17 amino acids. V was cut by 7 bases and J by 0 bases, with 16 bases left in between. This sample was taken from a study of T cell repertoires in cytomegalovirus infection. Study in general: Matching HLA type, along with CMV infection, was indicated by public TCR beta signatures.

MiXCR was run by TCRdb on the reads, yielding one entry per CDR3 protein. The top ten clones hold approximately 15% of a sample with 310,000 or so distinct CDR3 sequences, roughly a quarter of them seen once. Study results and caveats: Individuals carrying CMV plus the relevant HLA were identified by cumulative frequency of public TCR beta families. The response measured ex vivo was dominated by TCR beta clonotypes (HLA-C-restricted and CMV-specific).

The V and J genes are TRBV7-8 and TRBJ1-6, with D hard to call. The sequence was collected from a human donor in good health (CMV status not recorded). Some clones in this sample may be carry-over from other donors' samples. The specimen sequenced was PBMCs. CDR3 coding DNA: TGTGCCAGCACCCCCCAATCGGGTGGCTCCTATAATTCACCCCTCCACTTT. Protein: CASTPQSGGSYNSPLHF.